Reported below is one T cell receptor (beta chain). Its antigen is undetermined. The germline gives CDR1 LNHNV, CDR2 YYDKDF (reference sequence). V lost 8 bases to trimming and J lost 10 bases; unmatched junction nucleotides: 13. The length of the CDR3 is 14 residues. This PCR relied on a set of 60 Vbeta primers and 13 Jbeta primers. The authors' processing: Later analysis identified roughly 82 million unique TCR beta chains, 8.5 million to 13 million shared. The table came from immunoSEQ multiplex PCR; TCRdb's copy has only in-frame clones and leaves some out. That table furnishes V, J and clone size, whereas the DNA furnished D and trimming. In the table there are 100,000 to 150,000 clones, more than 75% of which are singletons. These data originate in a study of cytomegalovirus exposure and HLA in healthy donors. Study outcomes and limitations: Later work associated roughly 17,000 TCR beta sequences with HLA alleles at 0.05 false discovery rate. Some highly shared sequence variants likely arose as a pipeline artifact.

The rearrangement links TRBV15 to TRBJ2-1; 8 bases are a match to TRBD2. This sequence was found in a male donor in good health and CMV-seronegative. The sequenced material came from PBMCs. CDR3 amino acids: CATARGLGGGEQFF. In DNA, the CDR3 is TGTGCCACCGCAAGGGGACTAGGAGGAGGCGAGCAGTTCTTC. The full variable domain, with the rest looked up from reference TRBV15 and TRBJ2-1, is DAMVIQNPRYQVTQFGKPVTLSCSQTLNHNVMYWYQQKSSQAPKLLFHYYDKDFNNEADTPDNFQSRRPNTSFCFLDIRSPGLGDTAMYLCATARGLGGGEQFFGPGTRLTVL.